The 24 T cell receptor beta chains presented below share a single source sample, sequenced in a study of identical twins. TCRdb re-called the 5' RACE reads through MiXCR, storing one row per CDR3 protein. In the table there are approximately 230,000 distinct CDR3 sequences, approximately 5.9% of which are singletons. These data also formed part of another study, on T cells expressing NK-cell markers.

Sequenced material: CD8+ T cells sorted from blood. Every receptor here comes from a woman aged 18 to 35 in good health.

In this sample, this clonotype turned up a few times. V is TRBV7-8 and J is TRBJ2-5; the D is unclear. Trimming removed 0 bases from V and 3 bases from J, with 5 bases in between. CDR1 and CDR2 (germline): SGHVS, FQNEAQ. There are 13 residues in the CDR3. The CDR3 nucleotides read TGTGCCAGCAGCTTAGCGGTCAAAGAGACCCAGTACTTC. Its translation is CASSLAVKETQYF. The entire variable domain, with the rest obtained from reference TRBV7-8 and TRBJ2-5, is as follows: GAGVSQSPRYKVAKRGQDVALRCDPISGHVSLFWYQQALGQGPEFLTYFQNEAQLDKSGLPSDRFFAERPEGSVSTLKIQRTQQEDSAVYLCASSLAVKETQYFGPGTRLLVL.

The chain recombines TRBV12-3 or TRBV12-4 with TRBJ2-1, with D possibly matching TRBD2 (6 bases). Deletions cut 5 bases from V and 9 bases from J, with 14 bases between. The CDR3 has 13 residues. The CDR3 loop reads CASSATAGSEQFF. CDR3 nucleotide sequence: TGTGCCAGCAGTGCGACCGCGGGGAGTGAGCAGTTCTTC.

This clonotype was found a few times. The chain recombines TRBV9 with TRBJ2-1, with 10 bases fitting TRBD2. V lost 4 bases and J lost 8; bases outside the gene matches: 12. Germline values: CDR1 SGDLS, CDR2 YYNGEE. This CDR3 contains 16 residues. CDR3 residues: CASSPRASGRIDEQFF. The CDR3, as DNA: TGTGCCAGCAGCCCTCGGGCTAGCGGGAGAATCGATGAGCAGTTCTTC. Full variable domain (missing parts from reference TRBV9 and TRBJ2-1): DSGVTQTPKHLITATGQRVTLRCSPRSGDLSVYWYQQSLDQGLQFLIQYYNGEERAKGNILERFSAQQFPDLHSELNLSSLELGDSALYFCASSPRASGRIDEQFFGPGTRLTVL.

This sequence joins TRBV7-9 and TRBJ1-1; TRBD1 aligns across 8 bases. V lost 0 bases and J lost 8; bases outside the gene matches: 8. The CDR3 runs to 15 residues. CDR1 is SEHNR and CDR2 is FQNEAQ in the germline V gene (reference sequence). CDR3 nucleotide sequence: TGTGCCAGCAGCTTAGCACAGGGACAGGTAGCGGAAGCTTTCTTT. This encodes CASSLAQGQVAEAFF.

The rearrangement joins TRBV2 to TRBJ1-1, with unresolved D. This CDR3 has 15 residues. Germline V gene data show CDR1 as SNHLY and CDR2 as FYNNEI. V lost 4 bases, J lost 7 bases, and 19 bases lay in between. The CDR3 spells CASSVQQTLPSEAFF. CDR3 nucleotide sequence: TGTGCCAGCAGTGTTCAACAGACTCTCCCTAGTGAAGCTTTCTTT.

The rearrangement links TRBV7-3 to TRBJ2-1; D gene ambiguous. The V and J ends lost 6 bases and 6 bases respectively, with 18 bases between them. Germline V gives CDR1 SGHTA, CDR2 FQGTGA. CDR3 length: 15 residues. The CDR3 region is CASRKHHSVSNEQFF. DNA for the CDR3: TGTGCCAGCAGAAAACATCACTCAGTTAGCAATGAGCAGTTCTTC.

This clonotype was counted only a few times. The chain recombines TRBV10-2 with TRBJ1-1; D is undetermined. This CDR3 contains 14 residues. Trimming left V 7 bases short and J 1 base short, with 13 bases between. CDR1 and CDR2 (germline): WSHSY, SAAADI. The CDR3 region is CASIGGGSNTEAFF. The DNA for the CDR3 is TGCGCCAGCATTGGCGGCGGTTCGAACACTGAAGCTTTCTTT.

The chain recombines TRBV4-1 with TRBJ1-1; no definite D call. V was cut by 5 bases and J by 5 bases, with 15 bases left in between. The germline gives CDR1 MGHRA, CDR2 YSYEKL. The CDR3 contains 14 residues. The CDR3 coding sequence is TGCGCCAGCAGCGCGGGAGATTCGGCGACTGAAGCTTTCTTT. Protein: CASSAGDSATEAFF.

This clonotype was counted many times. The V call is TRBV20-1, the J call TRBJ1-2; a weak D match, TRBD1 (5 bases). V gave up 6 bases and J gave up 9 bases, with 14 bases separating them. This CDR3 contains 11 residues. Germline V CDR1 and CDR2: DFQATT, SNEGSKA (reference sequence). The CDR3 reads CSATSRGSYTF. For the CDR3, the DNA is TGCAGTGCCACGTCACGGGGGAGCTACACCTTC.

In this sample, this clonotype turned up many times. This rearrangement joins TRBV9 to TRBJ2-5; TRBD1 is a possible D gene (5 bases). Germline values: CDR1 SGDLS, CDR2 YYNGEE. The ends were cut back, 0 bases at V and 7 bases at J, with 16 bases in the middle. The CDR3 runs 15 residues. CDR3 sequence (DNA): TGTGCCAGCAGCGTAGTTGAGGACACCGGCGGGACCCAGTACTTC. Its translation is CASSVVEDTGGTQYF. Variable domain in full (rest from reference TRBV9 and TRBJ2-5): DSGVTQTPKHLITATGQRVTLRCSPRSGDLSVYWYQQSLDQGLQFLIQYYNGEERAKGNILERFSAQQFPDLHSELNLSSLELGDSALYFCASSVVEDTGGTQYFGPGTRLLVL.

V usage is TRBV15 and J usage is TRBJ2-7; D is perhaps TRBD1 or TRBD2 (5 bases each). The V gene's germline CDR1 is LNHNV and CDR2 YYDKDF (reference sequence). The V end was cut by 6 bases, the J end by 3 bases, with 12 bases between. This CDR3 comprises 13 residues. The CDR3 DNA reads TGTGCCACCAGGAGCGGACACGACTACGAGCAGTACTTC. This sequence encodes CATRSGHDYEQYF. Combining the CDR3 with reference TRBV15 and TRBJ2-7 gives the whole variable domain DAMVIQNPRYQVTQFGKPVTLSCSQTLNHNVMYWYQQKSSQAPKLLFHYYDKDFNNEADTPDNFQSRRPNTSFCFLDIRSPGLGDTAMYLCATRSGHDYEQYFGPGTRLTVT.

The rearrangement links TRBV27 to TRBJ2-4; D might be TRBD2 (5 bases). This CDR3 spans 16 amino acids. V lost 0 bases to trimming and J lost 5 bases, with 14 bases between them. CDR1 and CDR2 (germline): MNHEY, SMNVEV (reference sequence). CDR3 region: CASSLSWTVAENIQYF. CDR3 bases: TGTGCCAGCAGTTTATCTTGGACTGTCGCCGAAAACATTCAGTACTTC.

This clonotype was recorded many times. This chain links TRBV2 with TRBJ1-4; D remains ambiguous. Germline CDR1 SNHLY, CDR2 FYNNEI. Between the trimmed V and J ends, which lost 6 bases and 4 bases, there was a span of 9 bases. This CDR3 is built from 13 residues. CDR3 residues: CASRGRLNEKLFF. In DNA form, the CDR3 reads TGTGCCAGCAGAGGAAGGCTTAATGAAAAACTGTTTTTT.

This clonotype was detected many times. The V gene is TRBV12-3 or TRBV12-4, the J gene TRBJ2-3; D is uncertain. V lost 4 bases to trimming and J lost 2 bases, with 4 bases between them. CDR3 length: 12 amino acids. CDR3: CASSWDTDTQYF. The CDR3 nucleotides are TGTGCCAGCAGTTGGGACACAGATACGCAGTATTTT.

Comments on this clonotype: One base away lies a much larger clone, so this may be a sequencing read error. The chain employs TRBV7-6 and TRBJ2-1, with 9 bases that match TRBD1. The germline V gene encodes CDR1 SGHVS and CDR2 FNYEAQ. CDR3 length: 16 residues. CDR3 DNA: TGTGCCAGCAGCTTAGGGCCAGGACAGGGGTACAGTGAGCAGTTCTTC. This translates into CASSLGPGQGYSEQFF.

The chain joins TRBV6-1 to TRBJ2-1; D is perhaps TRBD2 (6 bases). Looked up from germline, CDR1 is MNHNS and CDR2 is SASEGT. With 3 bases removed from V and 12 bases from J, the gap between germline ends came to 24 bases. This CDR3 spans 16 amino acids. The CDR3: CASSEVPRGVGVAQFF. The DNA for the CDR3 is TGTGCCAGCAGTGAGGTCCCTCGCGGGGTTGGAGTCGCGCAGTTCTTC.

This clonotype appeared many times. This rearrangement joins TRBV14 to TRBJ2-7, with 9 bases matching TRBD1. The CDR3 extends over 15 amino acids. CDR1 is SGHDN, CDR2 FVKESK, per germline. The ends lost 5 bases at V and 3 bases at J; junction bases unmatched: 8. The CDR3 here is CASSIGQGTIYEQYF. CDR3 bases: TGTGCCAGCAGCATAGGACAGGGGACTATCTACGAGCAGTACTTC.

This clonotype has more than one count but fewer than ten. J is TRBJ2-1 and V is TRBV5-1; D gene uncertain. The CDR3 loop spans 15 amino acids. CDR1 is SGHRS, CDR2 YFSETQ, per germline. V lost 0 bases to trimming and J lost 4 bases, with 11 bases between them. CDR3 loop: CASSLVDRTYNEQFF. DNA of the CDR3: TGCGCCAGCAGCTTGGTAGACCGTACTTACAATGAGCAGTTCTTC.

The chain recombines TRBV20-1 with TRBJ1-4; the D is unclear. The germline gives CDR1 DFQATT, CDR2 SNEGSKA (reference sequence). V was shortened by 0 bases and J by 6 bases, with 20 bases between the two germline ends. This CDR3 is 17 amino acids long. CDR3 in amino acids: CSARDVSGFSVYEKLFF. CDR3 in DNA: TGCAGTGCTAGAGACGTTTCAGGATTTTCGGTCTATGAAAAACTGTTTTTT.

The J gene is TRBJ2-2, the V gene TRBV4-1, with a weak D call TRBD1 (6 bases). The CDR3 has 18 amino acids. The V gene's germline CDR1 is MGHRA and CDR2 YSYEKL. V was shortened by 4 bases and J by 3 bases, with 21 bases between the two germline ends. In DNA, the CDR3 is TGCGCCAGCAGCCTAGCCCCAACAGGGAGTAAGGACACCGGGGAGCTGTTTTTT. This encodes CASSLAPTGSKDTGELFF.

The table lists this clonotype with many counts. The chain recombines TRBV12-3 or TRBV12-4 with TRBJ2-3; D tentatively reads TRBD1 or TRBD2 (5 bases each). The CDR3 sequence is 14 residues long. With 1 base removed from V and 3 bases from J, the gap between germline ends came to 8 bases. CDR3 sequence: CASSLGGETDTQYF. As DNA, the CDR3 is TGTGCCAGCAGTTTAGGAGGGGAGACAGATACGCAGTATTTT.

The sample holds a few counts of this clonotype. The chain joins TRBV24-1 to TRBJ2-1; D is ambiguous. Trimming cost V 3 bases and J 3 bases, with 2 bases left between them. The CDR3 is made up of 12 amino acids. The germline V gene encodes CDR1 KGHDR and CDR2 SFDVKD. The CDR3 nucleotides read TGTGCCACCAGTGATGACTACAATGAGCAGTTCTTC. Encoded protein: CATSDDYNEQFF.

In its sample, this clonotype was seen a few times. The chain links TRBV7-2 to TRBJ2-1; tentative D call: TRBD2 (6 bases). Trimming pared 5 bases from V and 7 bases from J, leaving 18 bases between. The CDR3 extends over 15 amino acids. In germline, CDR1 is SGHTA, CDR2 FQGNSA. Here the CDR3 DNA reads TGTGCCAGCAGCCAAAGTTGGGAGGTCTTTAATGAGCAGTTCTTC. It translates to CASSQSWEVFNEQFF.

This clonotype was counted a few times. The V and J genes are TRBV6-6 and TRBJ2-7; 7 bases align to TRBD1. The CDR3 contains 12 residues. V lost 7 bases to trimming and J lost 3 bases; unmatched junction nucleotides: 3. Germline CDR1 and CDR2: MNHNY and SVGAGI (reference sequence). The CDR3 DNA is TGTGCCAGCACCGGGGACAGCTACGAGCAGTACTTC. Amino acids: CASTGDSYEQYF.